Below, 27 T cell receptor beta chains from the same sample are listed, as sequenced in a study of T cell responses to AZD1222 COVID-19 vaccine. Profiled with immunoSEQ multiplex PCR; TCRdb holds only in-frame clones, not every one. The data contain 150,000 to 200,000 clones, approximately 91% of them singletons. The input for sequencing was peripheral blood, taken 28 days after the second AZD1222 dose. These receptor sequences come from an adult who received the AZD1222 COVID-19 vaccine.

The chain recombines TRBV7-9 with TRBJ2-3, with no clear D. The CDR3 spans 13 residues. Trimming cost V 5 bases and J 4 bases, with 10 bases left between them. Looked up from germline, CDR1 is SEHNR and CDR2 is FQNEAQ (reference sequence). The CDR3 loop reads CASSPRLPDTQYF. CDR3 coding DNA: TGTGCCAGCAGCCCCCGACTCCCAGATACGCAGTATTTT.

The chain uses TRBV28 and TRBJ1-2; D unresolved. V was shortened by 6 bases and J by 2 bases, with 19 bases between the two germline ends. The CDR3 totals 16 residues. Germline V gene lookup returns CDR1 MDHEN and CDR2 SYDVKM. CDR3 amino acids: CASSPLRSISNYGYTF. The CDR3 nucleotides read TGTGCCAGCAGCCCTCTCAGAAGTATATCAAACTATGGCTACACCTTC.

CDR3 DNA sequence: TGCGCCAGCAGCCAAGATTGGGGGGTACAGGGTTACTATGGCTACACCTTC. It yields the protein CASSQDWGVQGYYGYTF. This chain connects TRBV4-1 to TRBJ1-2; possibly TRBD1 for D (6 bases). V lost 0 bases to trimming and J lost 3 bases, with 17 bases between them. Per the germline V gene, CDR1 is MGHRA and CDR2 is YSYEKL. The CDR3 covers 17 residues.

The V call is TRBV7-3, the J call TRBJ2-3; a possible D gene is TRBD1 (6 bases). Between the trimmed V and J ends, which lost 3 bases and 4 bases, there was a span of 14 bases. The V gene's germline CDR1 is SGHTA and CDR2 FQGTGA. This CDR3 region has 15 residues. CDR3 region: CASSFGQNLADTQYF. The CDR3 DNA reads TGTGCCAGCAGCTTCGGACAGAATCTCGCAGATACGCAGTATTTT.

The chain combines TRBV5-4 with TRBJ2-2; D remains unclear. This CDR3 is 15 amino acids long. V was clipped by 3 bases and J by 5 bases, with 14 bases between them. Germline V gene lookup returns CDR1 SGHNT and CDR2 YYREEE (reference sequence). Written as DNA, the CDR3 is TGTGCCAGCAGCTCCCTTGAGACTGAAACCGGGGAGCTGTTTTTT. Translating gives CASSSLETETGELFF.

The J gene is TRBJ1-1, the V gene TRBV25-1, with TRBD1 as a possible D gene (6 bases). The V and J ends lost 3 bases and 10 bases respectively, with 21 bases between them. Looked up from germline, CDR1 is MGHDK and CDR2 is SYGVNS. The CDR3 spans 15 residues. This CDR3 reads CASSEVRGPFSSAFF. DNA of the CDR3: TGTGCCAGCAGTGAGGTCCGGGGGCCCTTTTCGTCAGCTTTCTTT.

The chain has TRBV6-5 and TRBJ1-6; 7 bases agree with TRBD1. The length of the CDR3 is 15 residues. Germline assignment: CDR1 MNHEY and CDR2 SVGAGI. V lost 6 bases and J lost 9; bases outside the gene matches: 11. CDR3 bases: TGTGCCAGCAGACTGTTCGGGACAGTCACTTCACCCCTCCACTTT. Amino acids: CASRLFGTVTSPLHF.

The chain has TRBV27 and TRBJ2-1; 7 nucleotides align to TRBD1. CDR1 MNHEY and CDR2 SMNVEV come from the germline V gene (reference sequence). With V trimmed by 6 bases and J by 9 bases, 11 bases remained unmatched. There are 14 residues in the CDR3. CDR3: CASRSYRGEGEQFF. The DNA of the CDR3 is TGTGCCAGCAGGTCCTACAGGGGCGAGGGTGAGCAGTTCTTC.

The rearrangement links TRBV11-1 to TRBJ2-7; no clear D gene. Trimming shortened V by 1 base and J by 3 bases, and 10 bases separated the two germline ends. CDR1 and CDR2 from the germline V gene are SGHAT and FQDESV (reference sequence). The CDR3 extends over 14 amino acids. The CDR3 nucleotides are TGTGCCAGCAGCTTAGGTGCGAAGTTCTACGAGCAGTACTTC. Translation: CASSLGAKFYEQYF.

The chain employs TRBV2 and TRBJ1-3; tentative D call: TRBD1 (5 bases). The CDR3 loop spans 13 amino acids. Germline values: CDR1 SNHLY, CDR2 FYNNEI. V lost 8 bases and J 4 bases, leaving 12 bases between the germline ends. For the CDR3, the DNA is TGTGCCAGCTGGGGGGGAGGAGGAAACACCATATATTTT. Amino acids: CASWGGGGNTIYF.

This clone was detected once. The chain is built from TRBV5-1 and TRBJ1-2; D gene uncertain. The CDR3 contains 14 residues. V was clipped by 0 bases and J by 2 bases, with 8 bases between them. Germline CDR1 SGHRS, CDR2 YFSETQ. The CDR3 sequence: CASSLGSYNYGYTF. The CDR3 DNA follows: TGCGCCAGCAGCTTGGGGTCGTACAACTATGGCTACACCTTC.

The V gene is TRBV24-1, the J gene TRBJ2-1; D may correspond to TRBD1 or TRBD2 (5 bases each). Germline V gene lookup returns CDR1 KGHDR and CDR2 SFDVKD. CDR3 length equals 17 residues. The V gene lost 3 bases and the J gene lost 5 bases, with 19 bases spanning the gap. The CDR3 DNA reads as TGTGCCACCAGTGATATCCCCGGGGCGCCAGAGGACAATGAGCAGTTCTTC. Translating it yields CATSDIPGAPEDNEQFF.

This clone was seen just once. This rearrangement joins TRBV7-3 to TRBJ2-3; D gene uncertain. This CDR3 spans 13 amino acids. The germline CDR1 and CDR2 sequences are SGHTA and FQGTGA. With 0 bases removed from V and 5 bases from J, the gap between germline ends came to 6 bases. The CDR3 reads CASSLTWKDTQYF. DNA of the CDR3: TGTGCCAGCAGCTTAACCTGGAAAGATACGCAGTATTTT.

The chain combines TRBV11-3 with TRBJ2-1; no clear D. The CDR3 totals 11 residues. Trimming left V 3 bases short and J 11 bases short, with 8 bases between. CDR1 is SGHNT and CDR2 is YENEEA in the germline V gene. CDR3 sequence reads: CASSFKEQQFF. CDR3 bases: TGTGCCAGCAGCTTTAAGGAGCAGCAGTTCTTC.

J is TRBJ2-3 and V is TRBV28; TRBD2 agrees at 9 bases. V gave up 7 bases and J gave up 4 bases; unmatched junction bases: 12. The CDR3 contains 16 residues. CDR1 and CDR2 from the germline V gene are MDHEN and SYDVKM. The CDR3 reads CASIDRLAGNSDTQYF. As DNA, the CDR3 is TGTGCCAGCATCGACCGGCTAGCGGGAAATTCAGATACGCAGTATTTT. The whole variable domain, remainder taken from reference TRBV28 and TRBJ2-3, is DVKVTQSSRYLVKRTGEKVFLECVQDMDHENMFWYRQDPGLGLRLIYFSYDVKMKEKGDIPEGYSVSREKKERFSLILESASTNQTSMYLCASIDRLAGNSDTQYFGPGTRLTVL.

The rearrangement links TRBV27 to TRBJ1-2, with 11 positions matching TRBD1. Germline V lookup: CDR1 MNHEY, CDR2 SMNVEV (reference sequence). The CDR3 contains 16 residues. With 4 bases clipped from V and 5 bases from J, the junction kept 9 bases outside the gene matches. The CDR3 DNA reads as TGTGCCAGCAGTTCGCAATTTGGACAGGGGGCGTATGGCTACACCTTC. This encodes CASSSQFGQGAYGYTF.

V gene TRBV6-4 combines with J gene TRBJ2-1, with 7 nucleotides matching TRBD2. Germline CDR1 and CDR2: MRHNA and SNTAGT. The CDR3 covers 15 residues. V gave up 2 bases and J gave up 7 bases; unmatched junction bases: 8. The chain's CDR3 is CASSDGWGEGNEQFF. In nucleotides, the CDR3 is TGTGCCAGCAGTGACGGTTGGGGGGAGGGAAATGAGCAGTTCTTC.

This chain connects TRBV5-1 to TRBJ2-1; 13 bases map to TRBD2. Trimming removed 4 bases from V and 0 bases from J; junction bases left unmatched: 7. CDR3 size: 18 residues. CDR1 and CDR2 from the germline V gene are SGHRS and YFSETQ. The chain's CDR3 is CASSRTSGGPLSYNEQFF. DNA of the CDR3: TGCGCCAGCAGCAGGACTAGCGGGGGTCCCCTCTCCTACAATGAGCAGTTCTTC.

Only one count was recorded for this clone. The chain carries TRBV28 and TRBJ2-7; weak D call: TRBD1 (6 bases). Germline V gene lookup returns CDR1 MDHEN and CDR2 SYDVKM. The CDR3 is 17 residues long. The V gene lost 8 bases and the J gene lost 0 bases, with 23 bases spanning the gap. The CDR3 sequence: CASSLPKLNRASYEQYF. The CDR3 nucleotides read TGTGCCAGCTCCTTGCCGAAACTAAACAGGGCCTCCTACGAGCAGTACTTC.

This clone was observed a single time. The genes are TRBV28 and TRBJ2-3; D perhaps matches TRBD2 (6 bases). Trimming pared 6 bases from V and 2 bases from J, leaving 18 bases between. The germline V gene has CDR1 MDHEN and CDR2 SYDVKM. This CDR3 is built from 16 residues. The CDR3 bases are TGTGCCAGCAGGGGGGGTGGGAGGCTAAACACAGATACGCAGTATTTT. It translates to CASRGGGRLNTDTQYF.

The V gene is TRBV18, the J gene TRBJ1-4; tentatively, D is TRBD1 (5 bases). Trimming took 6 bases from V and 3 from J, leaving 17 bases between them. Germline CDR1 reads KGHSH; CDR2 reads LQKENI. This CDR3 has 16 residues. The chain's CDR3 is CASSSRGDGPNEKLFF. The CDR3 DNA sequence: TGTGCCAGCTCCTCGCGCGGGGACGGGCCTAATGAAAAACTGTTTTTT.

The chain is built from TRBV3-1 (or the pseudogene TRBV3-2) and TRBJ1-5, with a weak D call TRBD1 (6 bases). The CDR3 has 15 residues. The V gene lost 4 bases and the J gene lost 7 bases, with 17 bases spanning the gap. Germline CDR1 is LGHDT and CDR2 is YNNKEL (reference sequence). In nucleotides, the CDR3 is TGTGCCAGCAGCCCAAGGCACAGGGACGGCCAGCCCCAGCATTTT. This translates into CASSPRHRDGQPQHF.

This clone was seen once. The V and J genes are TRBV13 and TRBJ2-1; D is ambiguous. Trimming removed 7 bases from V and 4 bases from J, with 11 bases in between. Germline CDR1 reads PRHDT; CDR2 reads FYEKMQ (reference sequence). This CDR3 has 13 residues. CDR3 nucleotide sequence: TGTGCCAGCACAAAAGGGTTGTACAATGAGCAGTTCTTC. Translating gives CASTKGLYNEQFF.

The J gene is TRBJ2-5, the V gene TRBV10-2; D gene uncertain. Trimming cost V 0 bases and J 4 bases, with 9 bases left between them. The V gene's germline CDR1 is WSHSY and CDR2 SAAADI. The CDR3 totals 14 residues. As DNA, the CDR3 is TGCGCCAGCAGTGAGTCGGGAAGCCTAGAGACCCAGTACTTC. Encoded protein: CASSESGSLETQYF.

This clone was found once. The chain recombines TRBV15 with TRBJ1-5; D is uncertain. This CDR3 spans 15 amino acids. Germline CDR1 LNHNV, CDR2 YYDKDF (reference sequence). V dropped 1 base and J dropped 7 bases, with 14 bases sitting between them. CDR3 DNA sequence: TGTGCCACCAGCAGAGGGGCAGGCTCGTGGCAGCCCCAGCATTTT. Translated: CATSRGAGSWQPQHF.

V gene TRBV6-5 combines with J gene TRBJ2-7, with TRBD2 as a possible D gene (6 bases). Germline V lookup: CDR1 MNHEY, CDR2 SVGAGI. V was shortened by 6 bases and J by 0 bases, with 15 bases between the two germline ends. The CDR3 contains 15 residues. The CDR3 here is CASSVLASSSYEQYF. CDR3 coding DNA: TGTGCCAGCAGCGTCCTAGCGTCGAGCTCCTACGAGCAGTACTTC.

Only one count was recorded for this clone. The chain links TRBV5-5 to TRBJ1-1, with TRBD1 identical over 8 bases. CDR3 size: 15 residues. Germline V gene data show CDR1 as SGHKS and CDR2 as YYEKEE (reference sequence). J was trimmed by 4 bases and V by 4 bases; bases with no gene match: 9. CDR3 loop: CASSPRTGLVTEAFF. The CDR3 bases are TGTGCCAGCAGCCCCAGGACAGGGCTCGTCACTGAAGCTTTCTTT. The whole variable domain, remainder taken from reference TRBV5-5 and TRBJ1-1, is DAGVTQSPTHLIKTRGQQVTLRCSPISGHKSVSWYQQVLGQGPQFIFQYYEKEERGRGNFPDRFSARQFPNYSSELNVNALLLGDSALYLCASSPRTGLVTEAFFGQGTRLTVV.